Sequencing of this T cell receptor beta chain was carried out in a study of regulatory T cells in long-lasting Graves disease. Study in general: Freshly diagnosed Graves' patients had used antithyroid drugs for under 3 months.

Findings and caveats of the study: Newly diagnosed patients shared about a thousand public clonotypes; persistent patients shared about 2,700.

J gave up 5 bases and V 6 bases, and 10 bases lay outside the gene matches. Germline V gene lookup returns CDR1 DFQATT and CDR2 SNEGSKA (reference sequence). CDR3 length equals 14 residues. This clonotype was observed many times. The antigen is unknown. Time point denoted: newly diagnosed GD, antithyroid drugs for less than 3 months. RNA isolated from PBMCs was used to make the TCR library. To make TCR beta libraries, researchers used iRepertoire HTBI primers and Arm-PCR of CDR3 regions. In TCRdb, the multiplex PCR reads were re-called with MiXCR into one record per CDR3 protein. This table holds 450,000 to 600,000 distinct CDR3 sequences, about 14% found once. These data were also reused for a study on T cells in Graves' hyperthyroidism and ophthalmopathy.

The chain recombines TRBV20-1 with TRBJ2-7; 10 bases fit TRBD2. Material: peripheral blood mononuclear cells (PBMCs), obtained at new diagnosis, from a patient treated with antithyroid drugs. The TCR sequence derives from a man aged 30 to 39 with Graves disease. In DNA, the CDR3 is TGCAGTGCCAGGACCGGGACTAGCGACCACGAGCAGTACTTC. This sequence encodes CSARTGTSDHEQYF.